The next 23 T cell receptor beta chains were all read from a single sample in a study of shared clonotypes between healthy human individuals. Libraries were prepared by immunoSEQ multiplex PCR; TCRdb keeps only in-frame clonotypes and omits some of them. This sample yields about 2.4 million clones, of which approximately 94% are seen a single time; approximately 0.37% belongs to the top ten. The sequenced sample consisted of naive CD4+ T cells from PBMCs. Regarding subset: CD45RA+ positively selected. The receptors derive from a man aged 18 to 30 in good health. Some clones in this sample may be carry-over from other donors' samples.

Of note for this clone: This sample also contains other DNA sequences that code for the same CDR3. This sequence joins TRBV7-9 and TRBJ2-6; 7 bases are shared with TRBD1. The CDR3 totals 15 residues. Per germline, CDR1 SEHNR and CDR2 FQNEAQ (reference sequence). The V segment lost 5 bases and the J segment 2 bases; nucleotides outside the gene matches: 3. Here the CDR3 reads CASSPTGTGANVLTF. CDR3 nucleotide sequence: TGTGCCAGCAGCCCGACAGGGACTGGGGCCAACGTCCTGACTTTC. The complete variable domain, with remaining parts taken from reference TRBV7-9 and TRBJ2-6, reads DTGVSQNPRHKITKRGQNVTFRCDPISEHNRLYWYRQTLGQGPEFLTYFQNEAQLEKSRLLSDRFSAERPKGSFSTLEIQRTEQGDSAMYLCASSPTGTGANVLTFGAGSRLTVL.

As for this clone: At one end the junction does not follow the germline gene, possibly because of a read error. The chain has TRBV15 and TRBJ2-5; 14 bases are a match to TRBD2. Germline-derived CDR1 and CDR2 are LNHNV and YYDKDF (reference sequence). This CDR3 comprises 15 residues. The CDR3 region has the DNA TGTGCCACCAGCAGGGGACTAGCGGGAGAAGAGGCCCAGTACTTC. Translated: CATSRGLAGEEAQYF.

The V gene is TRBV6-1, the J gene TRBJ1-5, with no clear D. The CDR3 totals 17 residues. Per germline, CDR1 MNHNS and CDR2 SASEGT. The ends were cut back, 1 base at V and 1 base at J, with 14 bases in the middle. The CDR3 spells CASSEGGRLRSNQPQHF. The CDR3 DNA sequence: TGTGCCAGCAGTGAAGGTGGCCGTCTGAGAAGCAATCAGCCCCAGCATTTT.

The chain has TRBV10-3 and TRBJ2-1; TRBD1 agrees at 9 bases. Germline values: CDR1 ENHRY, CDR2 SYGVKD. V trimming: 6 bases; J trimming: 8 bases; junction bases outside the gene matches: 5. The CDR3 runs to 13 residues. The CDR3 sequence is CAISGDREDEQFF. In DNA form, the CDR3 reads TGTGCCATCAGCGGGGACAGGGAGGATGAGCAGTTCTTC.

The CDR3 loop reads CASSLPYIQGNQPQHF. The CDR3 DNA is TGTGCCAGCAGTTTACCTTACATACAGGGGAATCAGCCCCAGCATTTT. The chain couples TRBV28 to TRBJ1-5; 7 bases fit TRBD1. Germline loops: CDR1 MDHEN, CDR2 SYDVKM. After removal of 2 bases from V and 4 bases from J, the junction contained 8 bases not matched to a gene. The CDR3 extends over 16 amino acids.

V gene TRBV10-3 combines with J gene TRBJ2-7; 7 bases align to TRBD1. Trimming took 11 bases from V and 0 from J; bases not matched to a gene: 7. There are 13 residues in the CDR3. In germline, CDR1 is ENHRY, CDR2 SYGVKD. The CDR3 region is CALGDRASYEQYF. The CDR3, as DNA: TGTGCCCTAGGGGACAGAGCCTCCTACGAGCAGTACTTC.

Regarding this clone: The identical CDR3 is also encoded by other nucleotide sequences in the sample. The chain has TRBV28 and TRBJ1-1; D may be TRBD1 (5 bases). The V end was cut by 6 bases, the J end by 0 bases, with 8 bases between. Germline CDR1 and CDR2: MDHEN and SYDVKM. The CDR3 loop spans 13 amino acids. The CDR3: CASSQGLNTEAFF. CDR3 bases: TGTGCCAGCAGCCAGGGTTTGAACACTGAAGCTTTCTTT.

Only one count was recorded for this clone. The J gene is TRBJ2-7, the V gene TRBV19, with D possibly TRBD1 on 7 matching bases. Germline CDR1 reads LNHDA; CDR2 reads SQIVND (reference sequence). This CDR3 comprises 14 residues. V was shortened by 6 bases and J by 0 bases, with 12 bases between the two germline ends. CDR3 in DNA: TGTGCCAGTAGCCGACAGGGACTCTCCTACGAGCAGTACTTC. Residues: CASSRQGLSYEQYF.

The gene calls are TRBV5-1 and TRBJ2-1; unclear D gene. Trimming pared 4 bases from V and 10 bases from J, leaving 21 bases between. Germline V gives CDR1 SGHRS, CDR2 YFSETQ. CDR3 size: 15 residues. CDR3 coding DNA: TGCGCCAGCAGCCGTGGTCAACCGGCGATTGGGGAGCAGTTCTTC. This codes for CASSRGQPAIGEQFF.

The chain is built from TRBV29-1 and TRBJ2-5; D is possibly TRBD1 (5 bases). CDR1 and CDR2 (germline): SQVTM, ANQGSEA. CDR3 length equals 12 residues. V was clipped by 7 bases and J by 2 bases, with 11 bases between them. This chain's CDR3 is CSGSRAQETQYF. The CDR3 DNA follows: TGCAGCGGAAGCAGGGCACAAGAGACCCAGTACTTC.

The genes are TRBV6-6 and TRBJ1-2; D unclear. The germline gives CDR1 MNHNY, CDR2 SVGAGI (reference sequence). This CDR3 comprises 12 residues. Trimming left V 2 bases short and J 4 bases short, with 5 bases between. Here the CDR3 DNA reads TGTGCCAGCAGTTACACCCTCTATGGCTACACCTTC. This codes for CASSYTLYGYTF.

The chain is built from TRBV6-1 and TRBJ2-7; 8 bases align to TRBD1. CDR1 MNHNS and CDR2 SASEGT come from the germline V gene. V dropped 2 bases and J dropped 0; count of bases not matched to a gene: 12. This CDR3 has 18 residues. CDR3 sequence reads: CASSELEWGQASSYEQYF. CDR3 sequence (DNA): TGTGCCAGCAGTGAATTAGAGTGGGGACAGGCAAGCTCCTACGAGCAGTACTTC.

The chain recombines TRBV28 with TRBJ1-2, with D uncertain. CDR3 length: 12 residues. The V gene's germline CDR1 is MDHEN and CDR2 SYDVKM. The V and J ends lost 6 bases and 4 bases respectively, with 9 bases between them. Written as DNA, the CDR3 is TGTGCCAGCAGGGATACGAGCTATGGCTACACCTTC. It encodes CASRDTSYGYTF.

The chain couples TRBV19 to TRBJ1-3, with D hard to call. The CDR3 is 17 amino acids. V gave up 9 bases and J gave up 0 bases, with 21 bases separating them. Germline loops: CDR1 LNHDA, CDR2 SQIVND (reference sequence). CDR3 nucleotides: TGTGCCAGCTTCCGCCCCGGGCCCCAGAGCTCTGGAAACACCATATATTTT. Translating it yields CASFRPGPQSSGNTIYF.

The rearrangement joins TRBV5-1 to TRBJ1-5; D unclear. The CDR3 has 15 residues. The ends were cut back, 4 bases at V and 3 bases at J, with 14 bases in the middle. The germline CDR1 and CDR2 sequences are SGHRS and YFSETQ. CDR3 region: CASSPLGPDNQPQHF. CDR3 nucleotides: TGCGCCAGCAGCCCCCTAGGGCCAGACAATCAGCCCCAGCATTTT.

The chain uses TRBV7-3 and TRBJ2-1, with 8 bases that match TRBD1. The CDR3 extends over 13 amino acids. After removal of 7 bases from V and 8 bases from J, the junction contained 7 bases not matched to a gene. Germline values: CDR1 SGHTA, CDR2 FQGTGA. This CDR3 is CASTSTRGHEQFF. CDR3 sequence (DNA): TGTGCCAGCACCTCGACCAGGGGGCATGAGCAGTTCTTC.

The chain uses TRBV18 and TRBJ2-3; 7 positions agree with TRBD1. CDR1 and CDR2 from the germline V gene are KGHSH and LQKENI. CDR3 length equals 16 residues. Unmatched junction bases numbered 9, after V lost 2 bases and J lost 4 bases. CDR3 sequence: CASSPRGQAGADTQYF. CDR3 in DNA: TGTGCCAGCTCACCAAGGGGGCAGGCTGGCGCAGATACGCAGTATTTT. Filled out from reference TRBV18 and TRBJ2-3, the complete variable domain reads NAGVMQNPRHLVRRRGQEARLRCSPMKGHSHVYWYRQLPEEGLKFMVYLQKENIIDESGMPKERFSAEFPKEGPSILRIQQVVRGDSAAYFCASSPRGQAGADTQYFGPGTRLTVL.

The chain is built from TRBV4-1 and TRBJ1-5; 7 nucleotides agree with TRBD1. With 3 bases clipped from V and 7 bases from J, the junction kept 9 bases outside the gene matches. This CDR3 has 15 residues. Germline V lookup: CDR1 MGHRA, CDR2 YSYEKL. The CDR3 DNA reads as TGCGCCAGCAGCCACTCAGGGGGGTCCGAACAGCCCCAGCATTTT. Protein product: CASSHSGGSEQPQHF.

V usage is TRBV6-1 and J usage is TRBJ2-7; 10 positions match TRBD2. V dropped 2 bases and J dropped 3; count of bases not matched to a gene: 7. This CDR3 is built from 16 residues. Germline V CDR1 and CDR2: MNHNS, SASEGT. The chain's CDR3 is CASSEKRTSGRYEQYF. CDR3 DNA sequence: TGTGCCAGCAGTGAAAAAAGGACTAGCGGCCGCTACGAGCAGTACTTC.

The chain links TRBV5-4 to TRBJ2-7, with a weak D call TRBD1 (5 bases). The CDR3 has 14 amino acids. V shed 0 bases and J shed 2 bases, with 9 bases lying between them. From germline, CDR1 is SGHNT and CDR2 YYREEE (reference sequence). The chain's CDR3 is CASSLAPGTYEQYF. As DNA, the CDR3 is TGTGCCAGCAGCTTGGCCCCAGGGACCTACGAGCAGTACTTC.

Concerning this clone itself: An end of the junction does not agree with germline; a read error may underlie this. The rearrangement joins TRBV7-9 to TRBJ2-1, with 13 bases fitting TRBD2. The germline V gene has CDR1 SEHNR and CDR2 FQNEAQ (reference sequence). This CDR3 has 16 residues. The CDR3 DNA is TGTGCCAGCAGCCACTCCCCCCCGGGACTAGCGGGACCTACGCTCTTC. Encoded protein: CASSHSPPGLAGPTLF.

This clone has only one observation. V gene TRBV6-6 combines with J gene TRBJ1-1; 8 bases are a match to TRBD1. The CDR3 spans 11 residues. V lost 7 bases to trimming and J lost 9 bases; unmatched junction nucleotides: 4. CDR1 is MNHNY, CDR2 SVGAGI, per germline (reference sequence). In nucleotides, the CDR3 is TGTGCCAGCACTACAGGGGGTAAAGCTTTCTTT. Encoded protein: CASTTGGKAFF.

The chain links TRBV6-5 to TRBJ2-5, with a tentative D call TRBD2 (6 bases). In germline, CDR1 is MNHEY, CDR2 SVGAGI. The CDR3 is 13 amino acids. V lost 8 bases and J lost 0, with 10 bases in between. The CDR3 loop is CASRPGDQETQYF. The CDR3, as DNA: TGTGCCAGCCGCCCGGGGGACCAAGAGACCCAGTACTTC.